This T cell receptor beta chain was observed in a study of cytomegalovirus exposure and HLA in healthy donors. General study results and limits: It was about 150 TCR beta chains that were listed as cytomegalovirus-associated.

This clone has a single count. No antigen is known for it. In the PCR, 60 Vbeta and 13 Jbeta primers were used. Assay: immunoSEQ multiplex PCR; the TCRdb copy retains only in-frame clones and omits some. The table has approximately 210,000 clones, about 76% seen once. Sample: PBMCs. The source is a male donor in good health and CMV-seropositive.

The CDR3 region is CASRPSRGAYTEAFF. CDR3 sequence (DNA): TGTGCCAGCAGGCCCTCCAGGGGCGCTTACACTGAAGCTTTCTTT. V usage is TRBV28 and J usage is TRBJ1-1, with D perhaps TRBD1 (6 bases). Germline V gene data show CDR1 as MDHEN and CDR2 as SYDVKM. CDR3 size: 15 residues. V was cut by 6 bases and J by 3 bases, with 17 bases left in between.